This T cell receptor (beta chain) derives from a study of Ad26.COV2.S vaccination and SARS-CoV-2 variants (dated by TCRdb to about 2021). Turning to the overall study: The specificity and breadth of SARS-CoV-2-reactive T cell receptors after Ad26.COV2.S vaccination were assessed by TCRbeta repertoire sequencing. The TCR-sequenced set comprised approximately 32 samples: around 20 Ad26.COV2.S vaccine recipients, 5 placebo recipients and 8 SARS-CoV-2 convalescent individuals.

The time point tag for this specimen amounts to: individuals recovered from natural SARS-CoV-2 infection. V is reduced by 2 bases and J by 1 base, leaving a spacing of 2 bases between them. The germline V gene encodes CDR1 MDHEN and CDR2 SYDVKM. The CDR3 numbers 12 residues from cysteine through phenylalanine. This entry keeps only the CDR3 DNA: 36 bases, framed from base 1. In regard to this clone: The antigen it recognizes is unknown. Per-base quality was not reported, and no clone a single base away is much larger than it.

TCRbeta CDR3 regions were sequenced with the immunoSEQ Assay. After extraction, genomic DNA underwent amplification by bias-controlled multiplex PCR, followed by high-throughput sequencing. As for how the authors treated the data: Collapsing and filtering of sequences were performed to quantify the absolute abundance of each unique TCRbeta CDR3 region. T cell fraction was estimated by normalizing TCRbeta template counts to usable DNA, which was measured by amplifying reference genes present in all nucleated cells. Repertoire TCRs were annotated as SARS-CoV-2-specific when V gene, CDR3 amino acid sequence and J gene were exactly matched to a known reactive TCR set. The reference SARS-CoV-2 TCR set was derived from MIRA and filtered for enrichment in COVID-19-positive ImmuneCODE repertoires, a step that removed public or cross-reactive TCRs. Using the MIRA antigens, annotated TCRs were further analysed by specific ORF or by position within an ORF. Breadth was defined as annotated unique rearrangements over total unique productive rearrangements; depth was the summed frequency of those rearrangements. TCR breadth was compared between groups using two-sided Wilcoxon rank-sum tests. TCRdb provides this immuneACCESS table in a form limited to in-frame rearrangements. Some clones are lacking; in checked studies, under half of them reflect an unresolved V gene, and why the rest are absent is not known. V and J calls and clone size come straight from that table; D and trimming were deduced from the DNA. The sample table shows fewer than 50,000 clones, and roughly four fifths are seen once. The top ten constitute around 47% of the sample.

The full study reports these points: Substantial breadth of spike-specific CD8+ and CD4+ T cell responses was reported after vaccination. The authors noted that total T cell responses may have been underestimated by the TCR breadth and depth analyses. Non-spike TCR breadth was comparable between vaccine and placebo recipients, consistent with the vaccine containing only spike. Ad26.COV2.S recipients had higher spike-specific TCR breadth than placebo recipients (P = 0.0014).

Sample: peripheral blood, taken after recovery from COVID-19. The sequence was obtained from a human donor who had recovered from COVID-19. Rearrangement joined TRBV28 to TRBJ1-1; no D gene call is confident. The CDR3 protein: CASSLQNTEAFF. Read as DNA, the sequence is TGTGCCAGCAGTTTACAGAACACTGAAGCTTTCTTT.